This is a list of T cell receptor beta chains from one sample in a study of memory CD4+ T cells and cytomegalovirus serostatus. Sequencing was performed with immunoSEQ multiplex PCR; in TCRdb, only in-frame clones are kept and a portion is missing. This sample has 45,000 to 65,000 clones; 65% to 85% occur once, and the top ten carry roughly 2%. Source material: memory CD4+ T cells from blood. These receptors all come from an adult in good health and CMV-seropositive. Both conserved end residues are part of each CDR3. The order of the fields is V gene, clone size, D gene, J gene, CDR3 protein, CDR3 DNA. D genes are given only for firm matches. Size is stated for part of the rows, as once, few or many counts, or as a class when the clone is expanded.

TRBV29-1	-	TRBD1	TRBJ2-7	CSAIVQGASEQYF	TGCAGCGCCATTGTACAGGGGGCTAGCGAGCAGTACTTC
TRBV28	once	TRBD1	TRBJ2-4	CASRDHHRGQNIQYF	TGTGCCAGCAGAGACCATCACAGGGGGCAGAACATTCAGTACTTC
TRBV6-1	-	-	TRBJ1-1	CASSERVYTEAFF	TGTGCCAGCAGTGAAAGGGTATACACTGAAGCTTTCTTT
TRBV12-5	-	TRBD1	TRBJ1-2	CASGLTGNNYGYTF	TGTGCTAGTGGCCTGACAGGGAATAACTATGGCTACACCTTC
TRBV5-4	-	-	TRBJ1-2	CASSPFVSDYYGYTF	TGTGCCAGCAGCCCGTTTGTTTCAGATTACTATGGCTACACCTTC
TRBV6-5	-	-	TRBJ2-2	CASRVRMNTGELFF	TGTGCCAGCAGGGTCAGGATGAACACCGGGGAGCTGTTTTTT
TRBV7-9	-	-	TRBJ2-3	CASSFALNTQYF	TGTGCCAGCAGCTTCGCCCTCAATACGCAGTATTTT
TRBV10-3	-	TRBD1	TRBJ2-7	CASGSGTGVSYEQYF	TGTGCCAGCGGCTCCGGGACAGGGGTGTCCTACGAGCAGTACTTC
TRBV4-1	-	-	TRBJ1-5	CASSQEGFRGNQPQHF	TGCGCCAGCAGCCAAGAAGGATTCCGGGGCAATCAGCCCCAGCATTTT
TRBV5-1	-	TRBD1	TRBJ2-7	CASSIGTGSYEQYF	TGCGCCAGCAGCATCGGGACAGGATCCTACGAGCAGTACTTC
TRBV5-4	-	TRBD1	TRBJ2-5	CASSYQDRGQETQYF	TGTGCCAGCAGCTACCAGGACAGGGGCCAAGAGACCCAGTACTTC
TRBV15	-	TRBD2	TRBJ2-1	CATSRAGTSGIGYNEQFF	TGTGCCACCAGCAGAGCCGGGACTAGCGGGATTGGGTACAATGAGCAGTTCTTC
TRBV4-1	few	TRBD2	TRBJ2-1	CASSQYALAGPQGEQFF	TGCGCCAGCAGCCAGTACGCACTAGCGGGTCCCCAGGGTGAGCAGTTCTTC
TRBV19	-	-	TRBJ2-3	CASSILTVPDTQYF	TGTGCCAGTAGTATCCTCACTGTCCCTGATACGCAGTATTTT
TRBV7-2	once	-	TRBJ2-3	CASGGRRGSTDTQYF	TGTGCCAGCGGGGGTCGACGGGGATCCACAGATACGCAGTATTTT
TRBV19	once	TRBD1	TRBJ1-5	CASSLGQGRHQPQHF	TGTGCCAGTAGCTTGGGACAGGGGAGACATCAGCCCCAGCATTTT
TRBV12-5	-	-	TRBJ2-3	CASGSPSGLPQDTQYF	TGTGCTAGTGGTTCCCCCTCAGGCCTTCCCCAAGATACGCAGTATTTT
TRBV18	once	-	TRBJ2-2	CASSPQVTSNTGELFF	TGTGCCAGCTCACCACAGGTCACCTCGAACACCGGGGAGCTGTTTTTT
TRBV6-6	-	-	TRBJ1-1	CASTPQGRTEAFF	TGTGCCAGCACCCCCCAGGGGCGGACTGAAGCTTTCTTT
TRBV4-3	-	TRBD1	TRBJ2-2	CASSQDIGQGAGGGELFF	TGCGCCAGCAGCCAAGATATAGGACAGGGAGCTGGGGGCGGGGAGCTGTTTTTT
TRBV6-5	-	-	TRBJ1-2	CASSLNRDKYGYTF	TGTGCCAGCAGCTTAAACCGGGACAAGTATGGCTACACCTTC
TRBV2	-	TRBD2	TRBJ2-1	CASSRSGGGNEQFF	TGTGCCAGCAGTCGTAGCGGGGGGGGTAATGAGCAGTTCTTC
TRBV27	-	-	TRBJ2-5	CASSTSRGETQYF	-
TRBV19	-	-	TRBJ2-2	CASSMSGGANTGELFF	TGTGCCAGTAGTATGAGTGGCGGGGCGAACACCGGGGAGCTGTTTTTT
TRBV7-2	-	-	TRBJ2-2	CASSLTLAGGELFF	TGTGCCAGCAGCTTAACCCTAGCAGGCGGGGAGCTGTTTTTT
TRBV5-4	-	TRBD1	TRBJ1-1	CASTLYGTAQNTEAFF	TGTGCCAGCACCCTTTATGGGACAGCCCAGAACACTGAAGCTTTCTTT
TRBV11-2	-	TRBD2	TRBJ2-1	CASSSSGRANRRFF	TGTGCCAGCAGCTCTAGCGGGAGGGCCAATCGGCGGTTCTTC
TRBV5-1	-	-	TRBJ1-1	CASSLPGGNTEAFF	TGCGCCAGCAGCCTCCCGGGGGGGAACACTGAAGCTTTCTTT
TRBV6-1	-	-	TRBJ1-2	CASSEGRGYTF	TGTGCCAGCAGTGAGGGACGTGGCTACACCTTC
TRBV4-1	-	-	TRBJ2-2	CASNTPGNTGELFF	TGCGCCAGCAATACCCCGGGGAACACCGGGGAGCTGTTTTTT
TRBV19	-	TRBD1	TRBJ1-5	CASSIDLPGQVSGQPQHF	TGTGCCAGTAGTATAGATCTCCCGGGACAGGTCAGTGGACAGCCCCAGCATTTT
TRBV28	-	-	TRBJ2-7	CASRLLGGGYEQYF	TGTGCCAGCAGACTCCTGGGGGGAGGCTACGAGCAGTACTTC
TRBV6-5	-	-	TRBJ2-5	CASRGAGYATQYF	TGTGCCAGCAGGGGGGCAGGTTATGCGACCCAGTACTTC
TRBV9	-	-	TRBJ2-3	CASSSPGAHTQYF	TGTGCCAGCAGCTCACCGGGGGCGCATACGCAGTATTTT
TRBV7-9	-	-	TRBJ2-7	CASSLNRIEGEQYF	TGTGCCAGCAGCTTAAATCGGATCGAGGGAGAGCAGTACTTC
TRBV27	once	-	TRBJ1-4	CASSLTPGREKLFF	TGTGCCAGCAGTTTAACTCCAGGGAGGGAAAAACTGTTTTTT
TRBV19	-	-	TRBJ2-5	CASSEWGTVQGKETQYF	TGTGCCAGCTCTGAGTGGGGGACGGTTCAGGGGAAAGAGACCCAGTACTTC
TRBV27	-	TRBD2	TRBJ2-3	CASSLLGLAGGPGLPDTQYF	TGTGCCAGCAGTTTACTTGGACTAGCGGGAGGGCCGGGTTTGCCAGATACGCAGTATTTT
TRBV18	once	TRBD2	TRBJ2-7	CASSPGTSGNEQYF	TGTGCCAGCTCACCCGGGACTAGCGGGAACGAGCAGTACTTC
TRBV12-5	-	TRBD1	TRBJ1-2	CASGLVGQGYGYTF	TGTGCTAGTGGTTTGGTCGGACAGGGGTATGGCTACACCTTC
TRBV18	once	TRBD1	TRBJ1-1	CASSPGDRTFTEAFF	TGTGCCAGCTCACCTGGGGACAGGACATTCACTGAAGCTTTCTTT
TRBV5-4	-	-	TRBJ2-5	CASSRGETQYF	TGTGCCAGCAGCCGTGGCGAGACCCAGTACTTC
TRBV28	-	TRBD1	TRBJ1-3	CASRETGGFGNTIYF	TGTGCCAGCAGGGAGACAGGGGGCTTTGGAAACACCATATATTTT
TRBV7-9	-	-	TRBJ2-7	CASSPRMVVGTPGDEQYF	TGTGCCAGCAGCCCGAGGATGGTGGTCGGGACCCCCGGCGACGAGCAGTACTTC
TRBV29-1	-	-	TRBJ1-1	CSVPPRGTSNTEAFF	TGCAGCGTCCCCCCCCGAGGGACATCGAACACTGAAGCTTTCTTT
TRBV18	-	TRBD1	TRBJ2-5	CASSRGQGRETQYF	TGTGCCAGCTCACGGGGACAGGGCAGAGAGACCCAGTACTTC
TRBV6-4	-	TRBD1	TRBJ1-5	CASSDEAGGRPQHF	TGTGCCAGCAGTGACGAGGCAGGGGGACGGCCCCAGCATTTT
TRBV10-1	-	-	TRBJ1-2	CASRRGWGYTF	TGCGCCAGCAGGCGTGGGTGGGGCTACACCTTC
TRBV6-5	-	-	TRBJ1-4	CASWQGTRREKLFF	TGTGCCAGTTGGCAAGGGACCCGTCGGGAAAAACTGTTTTTT
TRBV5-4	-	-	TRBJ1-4	CASSLKDAGAKLFF	TGTGCCAGCAGCTTGAAGGACGCGGGGGCTAAACTGTTTTTT
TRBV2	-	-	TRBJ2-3	CASSESPIEGSDTQYF	TGTGCCAGCAGTGAATCCCCTATCGAAGGGTCAGATACGCAGTATTTT
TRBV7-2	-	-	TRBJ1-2	CASSLDRLRDYGYTF	TGTGCCAGCAGCTTAGACCGGCTCAGGGACTATGGCTACACCTTC
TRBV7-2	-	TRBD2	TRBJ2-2	CASSLARTSGGSITGELFF	TGTGCCAGCAGCTTAGCCCGGACTAGCGGGGGAAGCATCACCGGGGAGCTGTTTTTT
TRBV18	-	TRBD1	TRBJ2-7	CASSRTGGYEQYF	TGTGCCAGCTCGCGGACAGGGGGATACGAGCAGTACTTC
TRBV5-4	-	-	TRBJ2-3	CASSPGYTDTQYF	TGTGCCAGCAGCCCCGGATACACAGATACGCAGTATTTT